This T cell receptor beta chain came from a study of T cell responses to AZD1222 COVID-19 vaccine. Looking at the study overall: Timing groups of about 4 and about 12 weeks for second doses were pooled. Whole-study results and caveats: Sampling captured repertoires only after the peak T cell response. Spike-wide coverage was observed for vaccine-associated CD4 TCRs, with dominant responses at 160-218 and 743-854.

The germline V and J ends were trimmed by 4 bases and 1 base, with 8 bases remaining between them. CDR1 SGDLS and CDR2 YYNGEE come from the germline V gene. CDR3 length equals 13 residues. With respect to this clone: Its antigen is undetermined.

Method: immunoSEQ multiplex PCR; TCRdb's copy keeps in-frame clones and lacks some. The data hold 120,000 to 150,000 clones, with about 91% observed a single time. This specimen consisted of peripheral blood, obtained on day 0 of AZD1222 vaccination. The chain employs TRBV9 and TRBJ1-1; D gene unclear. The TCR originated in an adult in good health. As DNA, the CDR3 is TGTGCCAGCAGCATATTCGAGAACACTGAAGCTTTCTTT. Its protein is CASSIFENTEAFF.